The 11 T cell receptor beta chains below come from one sample, sequenced in a study of PD-1 blockade in classical Hodgkin lymphoma. Time point of the sample: cycle 4 day 1 (C4D1), after 5 to 7 weeks of nivolumab. Every patient relapsed after autologous stem cell transplantation, and brentuximab vedotin exposure varied. The protocol was immunoSEQ multiplex PCR, while the TCRdb copy is restricted to in-frame clones and leaves out a portion. The data contain tens of thousands of clones, roughly three quarters of them singletons. The sequencing used peripheral blood mononuclear cells (PBMCs), collected before the fourth cycle of nivolumab. Source of these receptors: a human donor with classical Hodgkin lymphoma.

The chain is built from TRBV7-9 and TRBJ1-1; tentative D call: TRBD1 (5 bases). Germline loops: CDR1 SEHNR, CDR2 FQNEAQ (reference sequence). With 1 base removed from V and 5 bases from J, the gap between germline ends came to 14 bases. This CDR3 spans 15 amino acids. The CDR3 sequence is CASSLEGTTGTEAFF. The CDR3 DNA is TGTGCCAGCAGCTTAGAGGGGACCACGGGGACTGAAGCTTTCTTT.

This clone was seen a handful of times. The rearrangement links TRBV5-1 to TRBJ1-2; TRBD1 might be the D (5 bases). Per the germline V gene, CDR1 is SGHRS and CDR2 is YFSETQ. The V end was cut by 4 bases, the J end by 6 bases, with 16 bases between. The CDR3 spans 14 residues. The CDR3 sequence is CASSLASGLDGYTF. In DNA form, the CDR3 reads TGCGCCAGCAGCCTTGCATCAGGGTTGGATGGCTACACCTTC.

This chain joins TRBV29-1 and TRBJ2-7, with no clear D. The CDR3 totals 13 residues. V shed 8 bases and J shed 7 bases, with 21 bases lying between them. Germline CDR1 reads SQVTM; CDR2 reads ANQGSEA. Here the CDR3 DNA reads TGCAGCCCTGACCCGCAAACTCGACGGGAGCAGTACTTC. Its translation: CSPDPQTRREQYF.

The rearrangement links TRBV7-9 to TRBJ1-2; TRBD1 matches at 7 bases. Trimming took 8 bases from V and 5 from J; bases not matched to a gene: 11. CDR3 size: 14 residues. Germline-derived CDR1 and CDR2 are SEHNR and FQNEAQ (reference sequence). DNA of the CDR3: TGTGCCAGCGGAGGGACAGCAAAGCTTTATGGCTACACCTTC. Its protein product is CASGGTAKLYGYTF.

The chain recombines TRBV5-1 with TRBJ1-1; D might be TRBD1 (5 bases). Germline CDR1 and CDR2: SGHRS and YFSETQ. The V gene lost 1 base and the J gene lost 7 bases, with 11 bases spanning the gap. The CDR3 extends over 13 amino acids. The CDR3 loop is CASSLSGLVEAFF. CDR3 DNA: TGCGCCAGCAGCTTGTCAGGGCTGGTTGAAGCTTTCTTT.

V gene TRBV6-5 combines with J gene TRBJ2-7, with D perhaps TRBD1 (5 bases). Germline V lookup: CDR1 MNHEY, CDR2 SVGAGI. Trimming removed 6 bases at V and 2 bases at J, with 14 bases between. The CDR3 is 14 residues long. CDR3 in amino acids: CASRVQVPPYEQYF. The CDR3 DNA reads as TGTGCCAGCAGGGTACAGGTCCCCCCCTACGAGCAGTACTTC.

This chain uses TRBV4-3 with TRBJ2-6, with a weak D call TRBD1 (6 bases). Trimming removed 0 bases from V and 3 bases from J, with 12 bases in between. Looked up from germline, CDR1 is LGHNA and CDR2 is YSLEER. The CDR3 totals 17 residues. CDR3 sequence (DNA): TGCGCCAGCAGCCAAGACCCCAGGGGTTATGGGGCCAACGTCCTGACTTTC. It encodes CASSQDPRGYGANVLTF.

The chain couples TRBV7-9 to TRBJ2-6; TRBD1 or TRBD2 may be the D gene (5 bases each). V was trimmed by 2 bases and J by 0 bases, leaving 14 bases between them. The length of the CDR3 is 18 residues. Germline lookup yields CDR1 SEHNR and CDR2 FQNEAQ (reference sequence). The CDR3 here is CASSLQGRYPSGANVLTF. The CDR3 DNA reads as TGTGCCAGCAGCTTACAGGGACGTTATCCCTCTGGGGCCAACGTCCTGACTTTC.

The chain joins TRBV9 to TRBJ2-3, with 8 bases identical to TRBD2. J gave up 4 bases and V 6 bases, and 7 bases lay outside the gene matches. The germline V gene encodes CDR1 SGDLS and CDR2 YYNGEE. The CDR3 extends over 14 amino acids. The CDR3 DNA is TGTGCCAGCACTAGCGGGCGAGGTGCAGATACGCAGTATTTT. Residues: CASTSGRGADTQYF.

The rearrangement links TRBV28 to TRBJ1-5; D is ambiguous. Per the germline V gene, CDR1 is MDHEN and CDR2 is SYDVKM. This CDR3 has 14 residues. V was pared by 6 bases and J by 3 bases, with 12 bases between. This CDR3 reads CASRGGFYNQPQHF. The CDR3, as DNA: TGTGCCAGCAGGGGCGGTTTCTACAATCAGCCCCAGCATTTT.

For this clone: Other DNA sequences of this sample code for an identical CDR3. The genes are TRBV2 and TRBJ2-7, with TRBD1 matching 8 bases. The V segment lost 3 bases and the J segment 1 base; nucleotides outside the gene matches: 2. Germline CDR1 and CDR2: SNHLY and FYNNEI. The length of the CDR3 is 14 residues. CDR3 region: CASSDQGASYEQYF. DNA for the CDR3: TGTGCCAGCAGTGACCAGGGGGCGTCCTACGAGCAGTACTTC.